Each of the 8 T cell receptor beta chains below was sequenced from the same sample in a study of cytomegalovirus exposure and HLA in healthy donors. Primers: 60 Vbeta forward and 13 Jbeta reverse. Only in-frame clones appear in the TCRdb table, and some are missing; sequencing was by immunoSEQ multiplex PCR. Seen here are about 270,000 clones, roughly 70% observed once, and the top ten hold over 2%. Sequences were obtained from PBMCs. These receptor sequences come from a female donor in good health and CMV-seronegative.

The chain carries TRBV2 and TRBJ2-3; TRBD2 matches 9 bases. Germline loops: CDR1 SNHLY, CDR2 FYNNEI. V lost 7 bases and J lost 4; bases outside the gene matches: 6. This CDR3 comprises 14 residues. Here the CDR3 DNA reads TGTGCCAGCACTATAGCGGGAGCGGCAGATACGCAGTATTTT. This translates into CASTIAGAADTQYF.

The sample holds one count of this clone. The chain is built from TRBV30 and TRBJ1-1; 7 bases line up with TRBD1. Looked up from germline, CDR1 is GTSNPN and CDR2 is SVGIG (reference sequence). Germline trimming cut 4 bases from V and 1 base from J; bases unmatched to any gene: 0. This CDR3 has 12 residues. The CDR3 region is CAWNRGNTEAFF. CDR3 bases: TGTGCCTGGAACAGGGGGAACACTGAAGCTTTCTTT.

The gene calls are TRBV15 and TRBJ1-5; no reliable D call. This CDR3 has 16 residues. The V end was cut by 0 bases, the J end by 4 bases, with 13 bases between. Germline V gives CDR1 LNHNV, CDR2 YYDKDF (reference sequence). CDR3 in DNA: TGTGCCACCAGCAGAGAGCGGAAATCGGTGAATCAGCCCCAGCATTTT. Its translation: CATSRERKSVNQPQHF.

The rearrangement uses TRBV6-6 and TRBJ2-7; 7 bases agree with TRBD1. CDR3 size: 14 residues. Germline CDR1 MNHNY, CDR2 SVGAGI (reference sequence). The trim removed 7 bases at V and 6 bases at J, leaving 12 bases unmatched. The DNA of the CDR3 is TGTGCCAGCACCACAGGGGCAGGGCGGACCGAGCAGTACTTC. Translated, it gives CASTTGAGRTEQYF.

The V gene is TRBV28, the J gene TRBJ2-1, with D unresolved. Germline V lookup: CDR1 MDHEN, CDR2 SYDVKM. The V end lost 2 bases, the J end lost 7 bases, and 9 bases lay between the germline ends. This CDR3 contains 13 residues. The CDR3 loop is CASSLGARNEQFF. The CDR3 bases are TGTGCCAGCAGTTTAGGAGCGAGGAATGAGCAGTTCTTC.

This chain joins TRBV11-2 and TRBJ1-5; TRBD1 agrees at 9 bases. The CDR3 is made up of 15 amino acids. The germline V gene has CDR1 SGHAT and CDR2 FQNNGV. V lost 1 base, J lost 6 bases, and 4 bases stayed unmatched. The CDR3 nucleotides are TGTGCCAGCAGCTTAGGGACAGGGGTTCTTCAGCCCCAGCATTTT. Protein sequence: CASSLGTGVLQPQHF.

DNA of the CDR3: TGTGCCAGCTGTGGGCAAAGCATGAACACTGAAGCTTTCTTT. It yields the protein CASCGQSMNTEAFF. This chain connects TRBV7-2 to TRBJ1-1; D is undetermined. Germline values: CDR1 SGHTA, CDR2 FQGNSA. Trimming stripped 8 bases from V and 0 bases from J, with 13 bases between. This CDR3 is built from 14 residues.

This chain connects TRBV11-3 to TRBJ2-1; 9 nucleotides match TRBD2. V lost 4 bases to trimming and J lost 6 bases; unmatched junction nucleotides: 7. The CDR3 covers 15 residues. Germline lookup yields CDR1 SGHNT and CDR2 YENEEA. The CDR3 DNA sequence: TGTGCCAGCAGCTATAGGACTAGCGTCGTCAATGAGCAGTTCTTC. Amino acids: CASSYRTSVVNEQFF.